One sample yielded the 31 T cell receptor beta chains listed below, sequenced in a study of cytotoxic CD8 clonotypes in ibrutinib-treated CLL. Some clones are missing from TCRdb's copy, which holds only in-frame ones; the method was immunoSEQ multiplex PCR. The sample holds some 92,000 clones, more than 70% seen once. The sequences come from PBMCs, collected after 24 months of ibrutinib treatment. These receptors originate from a human donor with chronic lymphocytic leukemia.

This clone was counted ten times or more. V gene TRBV19 combines with J gene TRBJ2-7, with D perhaps assigned TRBD1 or TRBD2 (5 bases each). The V end was cut by 9 bases, the J end by 2 bases, with 14 bases between. Per the germline V gene, CDR1 is LNHDA and CDR2 is SQIVND (reference sequence). The CDR3 is 13 amino acids. The CDR3 here is CASVDWGTYEQYF. CDR3 in DNA: TGTGCCAGCGTGGACTGGGGGACCTACGAGCAGTACTTC. The variable domain in full, completed from reference TRBV19 and TRBJ2-7, reads DGGITQSPKYLFRKEGQNVTLSCEQNLNHDAMYWYRQDPGQGLRLIYYSQIVNDFQKGDIAEGYSVSREKKESFPLTVTSAQKNPTAFYLCASVDWGTYEQYFGPGTRLTVT.

This clone was counted between two and nine times. The CDR3: CASSLGPTLGELFF. The CDR3 nucleotides are TGCGCCAGCAGCTTGGGGCCGACGTTAGGGGAGCTGTTTTTT. The J gene is TRBJ2-2, the V gene TRBV5-1; D not certain. V lost 0 bases, J lost 8 bases, and 11 bases lay in between. Germline values: CDR1 SGHRS, CDR2 YFSETQ. The CDR3 contains 14 residues.

The rearrangement links TRBV11-2 to TRBJ2-7; TRBD1 matches at 11 bases. The CDR3 sequence is 14 residues long. The V segment lost 5 bases and the J segment 4 bases; nucleotides outside the gene matches: 4. The V gene's germline CDR1 is SGHAT and CDR2 FQNNGV. The CDR3: CASSPDRGLYEQYF. In nucleotides, the CDR3 is TGTGCCAGCAGCCCGGACAGGGGGCTGTACGAGCAGTACTTC.

The chain has TRBV5-5 and TRBJ2-5; D may be TRBD1 or TRBD2 (5 bases each). Trimming shortened V by 3 bases and J by 5 bases, and 11 bases separated the two germline ends. The CDR3 is 13 residues long. Germline lookup yields CDR1 SGHKS and CDR2 YYEKEE (reference sequence). As DNA, the CDR3 is TGTGCCAGCAGCTGGGGGACCGAGGAGACCCAGTACTTC. Protein product: CASSWGTEETQYF.

This sequence joins TRBV5-5 and TRBJ2-3; a weak D match, TRBD2 (5 bases). The germline V and J ends were trimmed by 2 bases and 1 base, with 5 bases remaining between them. Germline V gene data show CDR1 as SGHKS and CDR2 as YYEKEE (reference sequence). The CDR3 runs 13 residues. In DNA, the CDR3 is TGTGCCAGCAGCTTAGCGGGCACAGATACGCAGTATTTT. It yields the protein CASSLAGTDTQYF.

This clone was recorded a few times. J is TRBJ2-4 and V is TRBV28, with 8 bases that match TRBD1. The CDR3 is 16 residues long. V dropped 6 bases and J dropped 0; count of bases not matched to a gene: 7. Germline CDR1 is MDHEN and CDR2 is SYDVKM. CDR3 sequence reads: CASSVQGASAKNIQYF. The CDR3 DNA follows: TGTGCCAGCAGCGTGCAGGGGGCGTCAGCCAAAAACATTCAGTACTTC. Full variable domain (missing parts from reference TRBV28 and TRBJ2-4): DVKVTQSSRYLVKRTGEKVFLECVQDMDHENMFWYRQDPGLGLRLIYFSYDVKMKEKGDIPEGYSVSREKKERFSLILESASTNQTSMYLCASSVQGASAKNIQYFGAGTRLSVL.

This clone occurred once. V is TRBV10-2 and J is TRBJ1-5, with 7 nucleotides matching TRBD1. This CDR3 has 14 residues. J gave up 8 bases and V 7 bases, and 11 bases lay outside the gene matches. Per the germline V gene, CDR1 is WSHSY and CDR2 is SAAADI. CDR3 DNA: TGCGCCAGCAAAGGACAGGTGGTAAATGAGCCCCAGCATTTT. Protein sequence: CASKGQVVNEPQHF.

This clone was observed a handful of times. V usage is TRBV18 and J usage is TRBJ1-6, with TRBD1 matching over 7 bases. The CDR3 sequence is 14 residues long. In germline, CDR1 is KGHSH, CDR2 LQKENI. V was pared by 3 bases and J by 8 bases, with 4 bases of the junction left unmatched. The CDR3 loop reads CASSPTGQYSPLHF. CDR3 coding DNA: TGTGCCAGCTCACCTACGGGACAGTATTCACCCCTCCACTTT.

This chain uses TRBV11-2 with TRBJ2-7; no clear D gene. Trimming took off 5 bases at V and 0 bases at J, with 23 bases between the two ends. The germline V gene encodes CDR1 SGHAT and CDR2 FQNNGV. The CDR3 has 18 amino acids. This chain's CDR3 is CASSLIPLNFISSYEQYF. The CDR3 DNA reads TGTGCCAGCAGCCTTATACCCCTCAATTTTATAAGCTCCTACGAGCAGTACTTC.

V usage is TRBV30 and J usage is TRBJ2-2, with D perhaps TRBD2 (5 bases). Germline CDR1 and CDR2: GTSNPN and SVGIG (reference sequence). This CDR3 spans 15 amino acids. Trimming cost V 3 bases and J 5 bases, with 16 bases left between them. CDR3 loop: CAWREVPSRTGELFF. CDR3 coding DNA: TGTGCCTGGAGGGAGGTCCCCTCGAGGACCGGGGAGCTGTTTTTT. The variable domain in full, completed from reference TRBV30 and TRBJ2-2, reads SQTIHQWPATLVQPVGSPLSLECTVEGTSNPNLYWYRQAAGRGLQLLFYSVGIGQISSEVPQNLSASRPQDRQFILSSKKLLLSDSGFYLCAWREVPSRTGELFFGEGSRLTVL.

V is TRBV27 and J is TRBJ2-6, with D perhaps given as TRBD1 or TRBD2 (5 bases each). The CDR3 runs to 14 residues. V was clipped by 6 bases and J by 6 bases, with 12 bases between them. The germline gives CDR1 MNHEY, CDR2 SMNVEV (reference sequence). CDR3: CASRRGVEANVLTF. The CDR3 DNA reads as TGTGCCAGCAGGAGAGGGGTGGAGGCCAACGTCCTGACTTTC.

The chain employs TRBV19 and TRBJ2-7; 8 bases match TRBD1. Germline V CDR1 and CDR2: LNHDA, SQIVND (reference sequence). The CDR3 is 14 amino acids. With 7 bases clipped from V and 4 bases from J, the junction kept 9 bases outside the gene matches. CDR3 protein: CASKRATGDYEQYF. CDR3 coding DNA: TGTGCCAGTAAAAGGGCGACAGGGGATTACGAGCAGTACTTC.

This chain joins TRBV27 and TRBJ2-4, with D unclear. The germline V gene encodes CDR1 MNHEY and CDR2 SMNVEV (reference sequence). CDR3 size: 16 residues. Trimming stripped 4 bases from V and 0 bases from J, with 13 bases between. The CDR3 region is CASSSWAGVAKNIQYF. CDR3 sequence (DNA): TGTGCCAGCAGTTCTTGGGCAGGAGTAGCCAAAAACATTCAGTACTTC.

The gene calls are TRBV6-4 and TRBJ2-2; TRBD1 is a possible D gene (6 bases). Germline assignment: CDR1 MRHNA and CDR2 SNTAGT. V lost 3 bases to trimming and J lost 7 bases, with 21 bases between them. The CDR3 spans 17 residues. DNA of the CDR3: TGTGCCAGCAGTGAGAGGCCCGACAGGCACCCGGACGGGGAGCTGTTTTTT. Encoded protein: CASSERPDRHPDGELFF.

The CDR3 loop reads CASSLGTSLSTDTQYF. The DNA for the CDR3 is TGTGCCAGCAGCCTCGGGACTAGCCTAAGCACAGATACGCAGTATTTT. J is TRBJ2-3 and V is TRBV7-9, with TRBD2 identical over 9 bases. The length of the CDR3 is 16 residues. CDR1 and CDR2 from the germline V gene are SEHNR and FQNEAQ (reference sequence). With 5 bases clipped from V and 0 bases from J, the junction kept 6 bases outside the gene matches.

A note on this clone: This same CDR3 is encoded by further DNA sequences in the sample. The chain uses TRBV5-1 and TRBJ1-1; no clear D gene. The germline gives CDR1 SGHRS, CDR2 YFSETQ. The CDR3 runs 19 residues. Between the trimmed V and J ends, which lost 1 base and 1 base, there was a span of 23 bases. The CDR3, as DNA: TGCGCCAGCAGCTTGACGCGGCCTACACTCTCTACGACGAACACTGAAGCTTTCTTT. Protein product: CASSLTRPTLSTTNTEAFF.

In this sample, this clone turned up once. V is TRBV28 and J is TRBJ2-2; possibly TRBD1 for D (6 bases). Between the trimmed V and J ends, which lost 4 bases and 2 bases, there was a span of 17 bases. The germline gives CDR1 MDHEN, CDR2 SYDVKM. The CDR3 runs to 17 residues. The CDR3: CASSSSPGDGNTGELFF. In DNA form, the CDR3 reads TGTGCCAGCAGTTCGAGCCCAGGGGATGGAAACACCGGGGAGCTGTTTTTT.

This clone was seen only a few times. The chain uses TRBV5-1 and TRBJ2-7; TRBD1 might be the D (5 bases). The ends were cut back, 0 bases at V and 3 bases at J, with 10 bases in the middle. This CDR3 is 14 amino acids long. CDR1 is SGHRS, CDR2 YFSETQ, per germline. The CDR3 DNA follows: TGCGCCAGCAGCTTGGAGGCAGGGAACTACGAGCAGTACTTC. This translates into CASSLEAGNYEQYF.

The table lists this clone with a count of one. The V call is TRBV14, the J call TRBJ2-1; 12 bases match TRBD2. This CDR3 comprises 16 residues. Unmatched junction bases numbered 6, after V lost 3 bases and J lost 6 bases. Looked up from germline, CDR1 is SGHDN and CDR2 is FVKESK. CDR3 DNA sequence: TGTGCCAGCAGCCACGGGACTAGCGGGTCCCGCAATGAGCAGTTCTTC. Protein: CASSHGTSGSRNEQFF.

This rearrangement joins TRBV4-2 to TRBJ1-1, with D possibly matching TRBD1 (6 bases). V was clipped by 4 bases and J by 4 bases, with 13 bases between them. Germline V gene sequence: CDR1 LGHNA, CDR2 YNFKEQ. The CDR3 totals 14 residues. CDR3: CASSRGGDGTEAFF. For the CDR3, the DNA is TGTGCCAGCAGCCGAGGGGGAGATGGCACTGAAGCTTTCTTT.

This chain uses TRBV10-3 with TRBJ1-5, with a weak D call TRBD1 (6 bases). The CDR3 has 14 residues. Germline assignment: CDR1 ENHRY and CDR2 SYGVKD. V lost 3 bases to trimming and J lost 2 bases, with 8 bases between them. The CDR3 DNA follows: TGTGCCATCAGTGAACGACAGGGCAATCAGCCCCAGCATTTT. This codes for CAISERQGNQPQHF.

The chain employs TRBV15 and TRBJ2-7; D is perhaps TRBD1 (6 bases). Germline V CDR1 and CDR2: LNHNV, YYDKDF (reference sequence). Trimming removed 5 bases at V and 1 base at J, with 15 bases between. The CDR3 loop spans 15 amino acids. CDR3 amino acids: CATSGNKDSSYEQYF. The CDR3 nucleotides are TGTGCCACCAGCGGAAATAAGGACAGTTCCTACGAGCAGTACTTC. Combining the CDR3 with reference TRBV15 and TRBJ2-7 gives the whole variable domain DAMVIQNPRYQVTQFGKPVTLSCSQTLNHNVMYWYQQKSSQAPKLLFHYYDKDFNNEADTPDNFQSRRPNTSFCFLDIRSPGLGDTAMYLCATSGNKDSSYEQYFGPGTRLTVT.

The genes are TRBV5-1 and TRBJ2-7; TRBD2 matches at 7 bases. The trim removed 3 bases at V and 5 bases at J, leaving 11 bases unmatched. CDR3 length: 15 residues. CDR1 SGHRS and CDR2 YFSETQ come from the germline V gene. CDR3 nucleotides: TGCGCCAGCAGCTATGGGGCGGGAGCTTTGAACGAGCAGTACTTC. Translated: CASSYGAGALNEQYF.

This clone has more than one count but fewer than ten. The genes are TRBV27 and TRBJ1-2; a possible D gene is TRBD1 (5 bases). Trimming took 4 bases from V and 4 from J, leaving 13 bases between them. The CDR3 is 14 residues long. The germline gives CDR1 MNHEY, CDR2 SMNVEV (reference sequence). The CDR3 sequence is CASSSSAGRYGYTF. The CDR3 bases are TGTGCCAGCAGTTCCTCCGCGGGGCGCTATGGCTACACCTTC.

The genes are TRBV9 and TRBJ2-1; tentatively, D is TRBD1 or TRBD2 (5 bases each). The germline V and J ends were trimmed by 8 bases and 3 bases, with 15 bases remaining between them. The CDR3 extends over 14 amino acids. The V gene's germline CDR1 is SGDLS and CDR2 YYNGEE. CDR3 sequence: CASTVGVFYNEQFF. The CDR3 coding sequence is TGTGCCAGTACGGTGGGGGTCTTCTACAATGAGCAGTTCTTC.

This chain links TRBV27 with TRBJ2-7, with 8 nucleotides matching TRBD2. Trimming cost V 5 bases and J 1 base; bases outside gene matches: 10. The CDR3 contains 16 residues. CDR1 is MNHEY and CDR2 is SMNVEV in the germline V gene (reference sequence). The CDR3 spells CASSPLASGSSYEQYF. The CDR3 DNA sequence: TGTGCCAGCAGTCCCCTTGCAAGCGGGAGTTCCTACGAGCAGTACTTC.

V and J are TRBV11-3 and TRBJ2-7, with TRBD1 identical over 11 bases. The CDR3 runs to 16 residues. V dropped 5 bases and J dropped 5; count of bases not matched to a gene: 11. Germline V gives CDR1 SGHNT, CDR2 YENEEA. The CDR3 nucleotides are TGTGCCAGCAGCCTACAGGGACAGGGGGGCATCGACGAGCAGTACTTC. Protein: CASSLQGQGGIDEQYF.

This chain connects TRBV11-2 to TRBJ1-1; D might be TRBD1 (5 bases). The CDR3 has 15 amino acids. Germline CDR1 SGHAT, CDR2 FQNNGV. V was shortened by 5 bases and J by 5 bases, with 18 bases between the two germline ends. The CDR3 DNA follows: TGTGCCAGCAGCCCCGTGGGGGGGAGGAAAACTGAAGCTTTCTTT. Its protein is CASSPVGGRKTEAFF. The variable domain in full, completed from reference TRBV11-2 and TRBJ1-1, reads EAGVAQSPRYKIIEKRQSVAFWCNPISGHATLYWYQQILGQGPKLLIQFQNNGVVDDSQLPKDRFSAERLKGVDSTLKIQPAKLEDSAVYLCASSPVGGRKTEAFFGQGTRLTVV.

CDR3 residues: CASSFWTGSETQYF. CDR3 DNA sequence: TGTGCCAGCAGTTTCTGGACAGGGTCAGAGACCCAGTACTTC. The chain employs TRBV28 and TRBJ2-5, with 8 positions matching TRBD1. Germline assignment: CDR1 MDHEN and CDR2 SYDVKM. Trimming removed 3 bases from V and 4 bases from J; junction bases left unmatched: 4. The CDR3 totals 14 residues.

V gene TRBV28 combines with J gene TRBJ2-2; D possibly uses TRBD1 or TRBD2 (7 bases each). Trimming shortened V by 2 bases and J by 5 bases, and 12 bases separated the two germline ends. The germline CDR1 and CDR2 sequences are MDHEN and SYDVKM. The CDR3 length is 15 residues. CDR3 DNA sequence: TGTGCCAGCAGTTTAGGGACAGCGGGGACCGGGGAGCTGTTTTTT. Its protein is CASSLGTAGTGELFF.

This chain links TRBV27 with TRBJ2-3; a possible D gene is TRBD2 (6 bases). The V end was cut by 2 bases, the J end by 1 base, with 13 bases between. In germline, CDR1 is MNHEY, CDR2 SMNVEV (reference sequence). The CDR3 is made up of 16 amino acids. The CDR3 nucleotides are TGTGCCAGCAGTTTAGCCCCGGCTAGCGGCACAGATACGCAGTATTTT. Protein: CASSLAPASGTDTQYF.